This T cell receptor (beta chain) derives from a study of shared clonotypes between healthy human individuals. General study points: The study's rarefaction showed incomplete sorted-subset sequencing despite large depth. The donor pool, a small one, limited the genetic and exposure-history diversity represented.

Notes on this clone: Its target is unknown. Other DNA sequences in this specimen translate into the identical CDR3.

Healthy HIV-negative adults with no recent acute infections or vaccinations were recruited as donors. Generated by immunoSEQ multiplex PCR, the TCRdb table keeps only in-frame clones and is missing some. This sample has approximately 2,000,000 clones, with about 90% found just once. Sequenced input: naive CD4+ T cells from PBMCs. The subset here: CD45RA+ positively selected. The receptor was derived from a man aged 18 to 30 in good health. Some clones in this sample may be carry-over from other donors' samples.

DNA for the CDR3: TGTGCCAGCAGTTTGTTGCCCTACGAGCAGTACTTC. Translated, it gives CASSLLPYEQYF. J is TRBJ2-7 and V is TRBV28; no firm D call. Trimming removed 3 bases from V and 2 bases from J, with 5 bases in between. Germline-derived CDR1 and CDR2 are MDHEN and SYDVKM. This CDR3 comprises 12 residues.